This TCR beta chain was sequenced during a study of T cells in Graves' hyperthyroidism and ophthalmopathy. This clonotype was counted ten times or more. Per the germline V gene, CDR1 is SGHRS and CDR2 is YFSETQ. Trimming stripped 4 bases from V and 4 bases from J, with 22 bases between. This CDR3 region has 17 residues. Orbital computed tomography, thyroid ultrasound, serum thyroxine and TRAb, and clinical symptoms together informed the diagnoses. Amplification of TCR beta CDR3 regions was performed using RNA transcripts as template. A first-round RT-PCR of the TCR CDR3 used the HTBI primer set. TCRdb recomputed calls from the multiplex PCR reads with MiXCR, one row per CDR3 protein. Among 460,000 or so distinct CDR3 sequences listed, roughly 14% were seen once.

Sequenced sample: blood. The TCR sequence derives from a woman aged 18-29 years with Graves' hyperthyroidism. The V gene is TRBV5-1, the J gene TRBJ2-3; possible D gene TRBD2, 7 bases. Written as DNA, the CDR3 is TGCGCCAGCAGCCCGCGAGGGGGGGGAGACGCGGCAGATACGCAGTATTTT. Translated, it gives CASSPRGGGDAADTQYF.